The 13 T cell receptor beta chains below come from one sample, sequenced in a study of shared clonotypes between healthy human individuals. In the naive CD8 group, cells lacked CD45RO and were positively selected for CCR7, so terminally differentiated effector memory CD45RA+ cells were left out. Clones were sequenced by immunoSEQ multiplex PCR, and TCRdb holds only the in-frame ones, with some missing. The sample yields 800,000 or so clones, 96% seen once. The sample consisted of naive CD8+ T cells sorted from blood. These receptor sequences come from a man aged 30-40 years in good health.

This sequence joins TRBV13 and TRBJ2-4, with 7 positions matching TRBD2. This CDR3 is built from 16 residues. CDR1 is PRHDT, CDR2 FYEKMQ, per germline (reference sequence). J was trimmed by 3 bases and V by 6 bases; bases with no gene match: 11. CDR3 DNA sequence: TGTGCCAGCAGACTAAGGGAGGGCAACAACAAAAACATTCAGTACTTC. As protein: CASRLREGNNKNIQYF.

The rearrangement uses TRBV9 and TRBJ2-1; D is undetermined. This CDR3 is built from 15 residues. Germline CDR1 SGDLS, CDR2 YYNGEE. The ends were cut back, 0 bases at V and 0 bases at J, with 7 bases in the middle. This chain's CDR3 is CASSVGSNSYNEQFF. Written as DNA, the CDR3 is TGTGCCAGCAGCGTAGGGAGCAACTCCTACAATGAGCAGTTCTTC.

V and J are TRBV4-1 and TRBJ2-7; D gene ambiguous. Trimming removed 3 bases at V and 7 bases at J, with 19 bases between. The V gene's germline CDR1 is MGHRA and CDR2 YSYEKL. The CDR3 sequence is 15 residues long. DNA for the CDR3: TGCGCCAGCAGCCAGAATTTAGGGAACGCTAGGGAGCAGTACTTC. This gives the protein CASSQNLGNAREQYF.

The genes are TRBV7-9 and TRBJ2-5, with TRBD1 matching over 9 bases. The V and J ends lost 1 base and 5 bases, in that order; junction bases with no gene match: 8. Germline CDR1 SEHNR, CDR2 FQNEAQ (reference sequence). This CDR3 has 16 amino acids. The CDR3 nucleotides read TGTGCCAGCAGCTTAGGGAGACAGGGGGAGCGGGAGACCCAGTACTTC. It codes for CASSLGRQGERETQYF. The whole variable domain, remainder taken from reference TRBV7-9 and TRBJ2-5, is DTGVSQNPRHKITKRGQNVTFRCDPISEHNRLYWYRQTLGQGPEFLTYFQNEAQLEKSRLLSDRFSAERPKGSFSTLEIQRTEQGDSAMYLCASSLGRQGERETQYFGPGTRLLVL.

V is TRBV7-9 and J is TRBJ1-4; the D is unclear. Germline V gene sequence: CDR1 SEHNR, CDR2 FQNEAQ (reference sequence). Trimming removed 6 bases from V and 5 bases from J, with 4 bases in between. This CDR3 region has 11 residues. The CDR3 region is CASRFNEKLFF. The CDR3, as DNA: TGTGCCAGCAGGTTCAATGAAAAACTGTTTTTT.

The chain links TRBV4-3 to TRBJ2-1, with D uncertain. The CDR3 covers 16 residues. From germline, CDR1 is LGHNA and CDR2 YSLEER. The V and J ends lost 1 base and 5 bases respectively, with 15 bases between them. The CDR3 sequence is CASSQGQSSPNNEQFF. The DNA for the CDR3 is TGCGCCAGCAGCCAAGGGCAGAGCTCTCCAAACAATGAGCAGTTCTTC.

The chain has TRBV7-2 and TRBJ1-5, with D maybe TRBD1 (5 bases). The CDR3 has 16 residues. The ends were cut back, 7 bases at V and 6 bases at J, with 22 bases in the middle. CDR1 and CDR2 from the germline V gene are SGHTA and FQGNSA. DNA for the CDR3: TGTGCCAGCAACAACCCGACAGACACACCCGCTCAGCCCCAGCATTTT. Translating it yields CASNNPTDTPAQPQHF.

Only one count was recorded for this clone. The CDR3 sequence: CASSEVGLAGVYEQYF. The CDR3 nucleotides are TGTGCCAGCAGTGAAGTTGGACTAGCGGGGGTCTACGAGCAGTACTTC. The V call is TRBV6-1, the J call TRBJ2-7, with 13 nucleotides matching TRBD2. V shed 1 base, J shed 3 bases, and the junction held 3 bases outside the gene matches. CDR3 length: 16 residues. In germline, CDR1 is MNHNS, CDR2 SASEGT.

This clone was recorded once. The CDR3 DNA is TGTGCCAGTCAGGACTGGAGGCGGACAGATACGCAGTATTTT. Translating it yields CASQDWRRTDTQYF. This rearrangement joins TRBV6-5 to TRBJ2-3; a possible D gene is TRBD2 (5 bases). The V end was cut by 9 bases, the J end by 3 bases, with 16 bases between. Per germline, CDR1 MNHEY and CDR2 SVGAGI. The CDR3 is made up of 14 amino acids.

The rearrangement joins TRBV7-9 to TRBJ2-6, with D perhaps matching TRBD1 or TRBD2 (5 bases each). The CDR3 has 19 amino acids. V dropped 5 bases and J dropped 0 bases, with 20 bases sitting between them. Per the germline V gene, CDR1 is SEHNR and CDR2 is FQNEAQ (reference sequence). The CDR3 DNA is TGTGCCAGCAGCCCCTACGGCCCGGGACCAGTCTCTGGGGCCAACGTCCTGACTTTC. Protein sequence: CASSPYGPGPVSGANVLTF.

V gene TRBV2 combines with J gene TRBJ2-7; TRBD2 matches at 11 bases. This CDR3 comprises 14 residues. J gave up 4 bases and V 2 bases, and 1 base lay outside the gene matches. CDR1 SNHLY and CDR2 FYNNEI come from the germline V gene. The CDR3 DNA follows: TGTGCCAGCAGTGAATTAGCGGGAGGGTACGAGCAGTACTTC. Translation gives CASSELAGGYEQYF.

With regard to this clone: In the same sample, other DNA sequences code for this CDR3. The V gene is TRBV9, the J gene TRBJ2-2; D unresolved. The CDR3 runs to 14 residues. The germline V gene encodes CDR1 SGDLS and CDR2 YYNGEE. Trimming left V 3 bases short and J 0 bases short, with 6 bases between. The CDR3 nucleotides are TGTGCCAGCAGCGCCGGTCCGAACACCGGGGAGCTGTTTTTT. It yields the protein CASSAGPNTGELFF. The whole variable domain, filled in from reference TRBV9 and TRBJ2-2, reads DSGVTQTPKHLITATGQRVTLRCSPRSGDLSVYWYQQSLDQGLQFLIQYYNGEERAKGNILERFSAQQFPDLHSELNLSSLELGDSALYFCASSAGPNTGELFFGEGSRLTVL.

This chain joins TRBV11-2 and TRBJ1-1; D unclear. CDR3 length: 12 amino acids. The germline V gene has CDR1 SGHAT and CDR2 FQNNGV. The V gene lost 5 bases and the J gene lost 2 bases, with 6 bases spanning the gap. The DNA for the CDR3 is TGTGCCAGCAGCCCGACTAACACTGAAGCTTTCTTT. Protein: CASSPTNTEAFF.